This T cell receptor beta chain was recovered during a study of naive and memory T cell subsets. Reverse transcription of blood and skin TCR RNA was primed at alpha and beta constant regions. TCRdb independently ran MiXCR on the UMI-ligation and nested PCR reads; one entry per CDR3 protein. The sample lists under 20,000 distinct CDR3 sequences; about a tenth were seen once. V was clipped by 9 bases and J by 6 bases; unmatched bases: 8. CDR3 length: 14 amino acids. CDR1 and CDR2 from the germline V gene are SNHLY and FYNNEI. Treatment in this sample: skin biopsy from PPD injection site in Mantoux-positive individual. Input was roughly 1 to 1000 ng of DNase-treated total RNA without cell sorting. The library had UMIs added by 3' ligation of an oligonucleotide to TCR cDNA. This clonotype was seen a handful of times.

The genes are TRBV2 and TRBJ2-2; 9 bases line up with TRBD2. This sequence was found in an adult in good health. Here the sequenced sample was skin, taken from a tuberculin skin test site. The chain's CDR3 is CARQKREESGELFF. Written as DNA, the CDR3 is TGTGCCAGACAAAAGCGGGAGGAGTCCGGGGAGCTGTTTTTT. Looking up the rest from reference TRBV2 and TRBJ2-2 gives the full variable domain: EPEVTQTPSHQVTQMGQEVILRCVPISNHLYFYWYRQILGQKVEFLVSFYNNEISEKSEIFDDQFSVERPDGSNFTLKIRSTKLEDSAMYFCARQKREESGELFFGEGSRLTVL.